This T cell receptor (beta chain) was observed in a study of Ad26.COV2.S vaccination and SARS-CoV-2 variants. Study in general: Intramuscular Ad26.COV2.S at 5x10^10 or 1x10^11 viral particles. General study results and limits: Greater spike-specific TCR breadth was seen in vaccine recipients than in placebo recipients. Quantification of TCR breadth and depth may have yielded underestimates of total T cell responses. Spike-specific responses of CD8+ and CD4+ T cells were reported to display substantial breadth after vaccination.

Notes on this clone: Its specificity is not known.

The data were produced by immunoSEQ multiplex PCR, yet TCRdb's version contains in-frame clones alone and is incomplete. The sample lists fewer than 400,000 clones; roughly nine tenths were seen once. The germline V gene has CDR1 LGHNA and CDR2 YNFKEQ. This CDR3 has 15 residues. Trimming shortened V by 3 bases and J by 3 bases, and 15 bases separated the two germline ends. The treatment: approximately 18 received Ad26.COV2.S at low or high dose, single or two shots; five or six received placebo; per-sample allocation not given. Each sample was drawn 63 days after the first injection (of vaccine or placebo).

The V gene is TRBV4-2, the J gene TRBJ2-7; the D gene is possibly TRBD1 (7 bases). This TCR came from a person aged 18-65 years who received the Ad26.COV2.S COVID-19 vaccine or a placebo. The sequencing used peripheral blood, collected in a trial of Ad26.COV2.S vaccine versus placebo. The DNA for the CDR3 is TGTGCCAGCAGCCAGGGCGGGACAGAGATCTACGAGCAGTACTTC. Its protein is CASSQGGTEIYEQYF.